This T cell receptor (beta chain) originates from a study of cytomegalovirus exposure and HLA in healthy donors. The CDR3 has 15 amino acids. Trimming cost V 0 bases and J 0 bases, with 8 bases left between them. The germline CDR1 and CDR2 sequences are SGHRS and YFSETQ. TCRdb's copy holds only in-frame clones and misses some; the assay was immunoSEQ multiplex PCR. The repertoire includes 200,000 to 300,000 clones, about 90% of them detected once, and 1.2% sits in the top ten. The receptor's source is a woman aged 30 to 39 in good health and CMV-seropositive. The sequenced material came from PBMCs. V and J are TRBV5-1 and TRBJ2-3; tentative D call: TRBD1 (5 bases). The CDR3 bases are TGCGCCAGCAGCTTGGTGGGGCGGAGCACAGATACGCAGTATTTT. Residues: CASSLVGRSTDTQYF.